These 17 T cell receptor beta chains originate from one sample sequenced in a study of cytomegalovirus exposure and HLA in healthy donors. This PCR relied on a set of 60 Vbeta primers and 13 Jbeta primers. The data were produced by immunoSEQ multiplex PCR, yet TCRdb's version contains in-frame clones alone and is incomplete. Here the sample spans about 130,000 clones, 60% to 85% being singletons. Sequencing was performed on PBMCs. These receptors were taken from a woman under 30 in good health and CMV-seronegative.

The rearrangement uses TRBV7-9 and TRBJ2-5, with 7 bases lining up with TRBD1. This CDR3 is 14 amino acids long. Germline assignment: CDR1 SEHNR and CDR2 FQNEAQ (reference sequence). The trim removed 8 bases at V and 5 bases at J, leaving 11 bases unmatched. The CDR3 region has the DNA TGTGCCAGCCTAGGGGGCGCTTCGGGCGAGACCCAGTACTTC. It yields the protein CASLGGASGETQYF. Drawing the rest from reference TRBV7-9 and TRBJ2-5, the complete variable domain is DTGVSQNPRHKITKRGQNVTFRCDPISEHNRLYWYRQTLGQGPEFLTYFQNEAQLEKSRLLSDRFSAERPKGSFSTLEIQRTEQGDSAMYLCASLGGASGETQYFGPGTRLLVL.

V and J are TRBV29-1 and TRBJ2-5, with D maybe TRBD2 (6 bases). From germline, CDR1 is SQVTM and CDR2 ANQGSEA. Deletions cut 7 bases from V and 5 bases from J, with 17 bases between. The CDR3 is 13 residues long. The CDR3 nucleotides are TGCAGCGCCGATCTCAGGGCGGGGGAGACCCAGTACTTC. It is translated as CSADLRAGETQYF.

The chain joins TRBV6-5 to TRBJ1-1; D gene uncertain. This CDR3 comprises 14 residues. Per the germline V gene, CDR1 is MNHEY and CDR2 is SVGAGI. Deletions cut 6 bases from V and 3 bases from J, with 14 bases between. CDR3 coding DNA: TGTGCCAGCAGACCGGGGTATTGGGACACTGAAGCTTTCTTT. Protein product: CASRPGYWDTEAFF.

A single count supports this clone. The chain couples TRBV7-2 to TRBJ2-7, with D uncertain. This CDR3 is 15 amino acids long. In germline, CDR1 is SGHTA, CDR2 FQGNSA. V was shortened by 1 base and J by 0 bases, with 10 bases between the two germline ends. The CDR3 bases are TGTGCCAGCAGCTTAGGTGTACACAGCTCCTACGAGCAGTACTTC. Translated, it gives CASSLGVHSSYEQYF.

The chain employs TRBV6-1 and TRBJ2-7, with D possibly matching TRBD1 (6 bases). V lost 5 bases and J lost 2, with 16 bases in between. The CDR3 contains 15 residues. Germline V gene sequence: CDR1 MNHNS, CDR2 SASEGT. Here the CDR3 DNA reads TGTGCCAGCAGTTTTGACAGGAGTCCTACCTACGAGCAGTACTTC. Its protein product is CASSFDRSPTYEQYF.

This clone occurred a few times. This chain joins TRBV19 and TRBJ2-6, with a tentative D call TRBD1 (5 bases). This CDR3 has 18 amino acids. The V and J ends lost 6 bases and 0 bases respectively, with 18 bases between them. Germline loops: CDR1 LNHDA, CDR2 SQIVND (reference sequence). CDR3 nucleotide sequence: TGTGCCAGTAGCCACCTAAGTAGGGGCTTCTCTGGGGCCAACGTCCTGACTTTC. Translated: CASSHLSRGFSGANVLTF.

The V call is TRBV6-5, the J call TRBJ2-1, with 8 positions matching TRBD2. There are 15 residues in the CDR3. Germline CDR1 MNHEY, CDR2 SVGAGI. Trimming took 6 bases from V and 5 from J; bases not matched to a gene: 9. CDR3 sequence: CASRPGAGANNEQFF. Here the CDR3 DNA reads TGTGCCAGCAGGCCGGGAGCGGGAGCCAACAATGAGCAGTTCTTC.

The chain uses TRBV19 and TRBJ2-1, with 8 bases that match TRBD2. This CDR3 is built from 15 residues. The trim removed 6 bases at V and 7 bases at J, leaving 11 bases unmatched. CDR1 and CDR2 (germline): LNHDA, SQIVND (reference sequence). As DNA, the CDR3 is TGTGCCAGTAGAACGGCCAGCGGGAGTTTAAATGAGCAGTTCTTC. Translation: CASRTASGSLNEQFF.

The V call is TRBV4-1, the J call TRBJ2-5; 10 nucleotides line up with TRBD2. This CDR3 region has 14 residues. The V segment lost 1 base and the J segment 4 bases; nucleotides outside the gene matches: 0. The germline V gene encodes CDR1 MGHRA and CDR2 YSYEKL. CDR3 region: CASSQGTSGETQYF. CDR3 nucleotides: TGCGCCAGCAGCCAAGGGACTAGCGGAGAGACCCAGTACTTC.

The chain joins TRBV5-4 to TRBJ2-1; 9 bases match TRBD2. J gave up 5 bases and V 0 bases, and 3 bases lay outside the gene matches. Per the germline V gene, CDR1 is SGHNT and CDR2 is YYREEE (reference sequence). The CDR3 is made up of 15 amino acids. CDR3 amino acids: CASSLGGRGDNEQFF. CDR3 in DNA: TGTGCCAGCAGCTTGGGCGGGAGGGGGGACAATGAGCAGTTCTTC.

The rearrangement uses TRBV6-1 and TRBJ1-5, with TRBD1 matching over 8 bases. The ends lost 6 bases at V and 6 bases at J; junction bases unmatched: 4. Per germline, CDR1 MNHNS and CDR2 SASEGT. There are 13 residues in the CDR3. DNA of the CDR3: TGTGCCAGCAGGGGACAGGACGGTCAGCCCCAGCATTTT. It yields the protein CASRGQDGQPQHF.

This clone was seen at least ten times. The same CDR3 can be traced to other DNA sequences in this sample. The J gene is TRBJ2-3, the V gene TRBV6-4; TRBD2 agrees at 10 bases. There are 15 residues in the CDR3. Trimming removed 2 bases from V and 2 bases from J; junction bases left unmatched: 1. Germline-derived CDR1 and CDR2 are MRHNA and SNTAGT. The CDR3 reads CASSDSGRATDTQYF. The CDR3 coding sequence is TGTGCCAGCAGTGACAGCGGGAGGGCCACAGATACGCAGTATTTT.

In its sample, this clone was seen once. The chain combines TRBV29-1 with TRBJ2-1; D gene ambiguous. Trimming removed 6 bases from V and 7 bases from J, with 7 bases in between. The germline V gene encodes CDR1 SQVTM and CDR2 ANQGSEA. CDR3 length: 10 amino acids. The CDR3 DNA reads as TGCAGCGTCGCCACAAATGAGCAGTTCTTC. Residues: CSVATNEQFF.

V and J are TRBV5-1 and TRBJ1-1; D possibly corresponds to TRBD1 (5 bases). Germline lookup yields CDR1 SGHRS and CDR2 YFSETQ. V shed 3 bases and J shed 5 bases, with 14 bases lying between them. The CDR3 loop spans 14 amino acids. CDR3 loop: CASSWIAGGTEAFF. In nucleotides, the CDR3 is TGCGCCAGCAGCTGGATAGCCGGGGGGACTGAAGCTTTCTTT.

The chain uses TRBV27 and TRBJ1-1; D unclear. The length of the CDR3 is 13 residues. Looked up from germline, CDR1 is MNHEY and CDR2 is SMNVEV (reference sequence). Trimming took 3 bases from V and 8 from J, leaving 13 bases between them. CDR3 nucleotides: TGTGCCAGCAGTTTGAAGAGCTCCCTCGAAGCTTTCTTT. Amino acids: CASSLKSSLEAFF.

This clone was seen a single time. The genes are TRBV7-9 and TRBJ1-3, with D possibly matching TRBD1 (6 bases). Looked up from germline, CDR1 is SEHNR and CDR2 is FQNEAQ (reference sequence). V gave up 4 bases and J gave up 7 bases, with 23 bases separating them. CDR3 length: 17 amino acids. CDR3 bases: TGTGCCAGCAGCTCCAAGTCGTGGGCCAGGGGAGACAACACCATATATTTT. Its translation is CASSSKSWARGDNTIYF.

The chain links TRBV29-1 to TRBJ2-1; 13 bases line up with TRBD2. The CDR3 length is 15 residues. After removal of 6 bases from V and 7 bases from J, the junction contained 9 bases not matched to a gene. CDR1 is SQVTM and CDR2 is ANQGSEA in the germline V gene. The CDR3 DNA sequence: TGCAGCGTGAGGATCGGACTAGCGGGAGTAAATGAGCAGTTCTTC. Translation: CSVRIGLAGVNEQFF.